This T cell receptor (beta chain) was captured in a study of CD8 T cells in ankylosing spondylitis. Each CDR3 protein gets one entry after TCRdb re-called the 5' RACE reads with MiXCR. The table lists 150,000 to 200,000 distinct CDR3 sequences, 10% to 15% of them singletons. Trimming stripped 5 bases from V and 10 bases from J, with 20 bases between. The CDR3 is 14 amino acids. The germline gives CDR1 PRHDT, CDR2 FYEKMQ (reference sequence). This clonotype was observed many times. This receptor was obtained from a female donor with ankylosing spondylitis or in good health (not recorded which). The sample was blood, either unsorted or a sorted T cell fraction (not recorded which). V gene TRBV13 combines with J gene TRBJ1-1, with TRBD1 as a possible D gene (5 bases). This CDR3 reads CASSPTGTRSLAFF. For the CDR3, the DNA is TGTGCCAGCAGCCCCACCGGGACCCGAAGCCTAGCTTTCTTT.